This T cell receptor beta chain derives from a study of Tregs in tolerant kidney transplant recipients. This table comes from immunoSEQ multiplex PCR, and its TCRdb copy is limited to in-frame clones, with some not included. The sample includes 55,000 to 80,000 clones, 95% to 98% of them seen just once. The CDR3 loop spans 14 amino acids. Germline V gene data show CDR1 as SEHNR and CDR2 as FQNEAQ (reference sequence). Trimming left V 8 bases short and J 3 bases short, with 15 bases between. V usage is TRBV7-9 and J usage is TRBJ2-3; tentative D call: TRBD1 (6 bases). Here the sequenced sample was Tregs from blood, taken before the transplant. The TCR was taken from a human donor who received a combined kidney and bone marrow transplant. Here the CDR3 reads CASYRAVGTDTQYF. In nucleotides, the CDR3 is TGTGCCAGCTACAGGGCAGTCGGAACAGATACGCAGTATTTT.